This T cell receptor beta chain derives from a study of CD8 T cells in Susac syndrome. Negative isolation yielded CD4+ and CD8+ T cells, and FACS enriched TEMRA cells. Trimming cost V 6 bases and J 4 bases, with 9 bases left between them. Looked up from germline, CDR1 is MNHNS and CDR2 is SASEGT. There are 12 residues in the CDR3. Random hexamers were used to reverse transcribe an amount of about 0.5 to 1 ug RNA. By means of immunoSEQ multiplex PCR, TCR beta CDR3 spanning 54 Vbeta and 13 Jbeta underwent amplification. TCRdb re-analysed the immunoSEQ multiplex PCR reads in MiXCR, keeping a single row per CDR3 protein. The sample includes roughly 130,000 distinct CDR3 sequences, approximately 94% of them seen just once.

The specimen was CD4+ T cells from PBMCs. This TCR was recovered from a human donor with multiple sclerosis. The rearrangement links TRBV6-1 to TRBJ1-2; tentatively, D is TRBD1 (6 bases). The CDR3 DNA reads TGTGCCAGCAGGGACAGTGGCTATGGCTACACCTTC. Protein sequence: CASRDSGYGYTF.